The present T cell receptor (beta chain) was sequenced within a study of blood T cell repertoires in COVID-19. Overall study: From T cells, B-cell-depleted T cells, or PBMCs came the material, which was cDNA or gDNA.

The germline V gene has CDR1 KGHSH and CDR2 LQKENI. Trimming took 3 bases from V and 1 from J; bases not matched to a gene: 9. The CDR3 extends over 17 amino acids. In the authors' methods: By means of reference gene primer amplification, nucleated cell counts were estimated. Clones were sequenced by immunoSEQ multiplex PCR, and TCRdb holds only the in-frame ones, with some missing. V and J calls and clone size are those listed in that table; D and trimming were worked out from the DNA. Of around 260,000 clones detected, around 84% appear once; the ten largest clones hold around 5%. This chain joins TRBV18 and TRBJ1-3; 7 nucleotides agree with TRBD1. Sequenced sample: peripheral blood. The sequence derives from a woman aged 60-75 years with COVID-19, enrolled during active disease. CDR3 sequence reads: CASSPPVRGFSGNTIYF. The CDR3 coding sequence is TGTGCCAGCTCACCCCCGGTCAGGGGGTTTTCTGGAAACACCATATATTTT. Full variable domain (missing parts from reference TRBV18 and TRBJ1-3): NAGVMQNPRHLVRRRGQEARLRCSPMKGHSHVYWYRQLPEEGLKFMVYLQKENIIDESGMPKERFSAEFPKEGPSILRIQQVVRGDSAAYFCASSPPVRGFSGNTIYFGEGSWLTVV.